This T cell receptor (beta chain) comes out of a study of metastatic and nonmetastatic thyroid tumors. This clone was recorded at least ten times. The CDR3 has 15 amino acids. The germline CDR1 and CDR2 sequences are MNHEY and SVGEGT. V gave up 0 bases and J gave up 3 bases, with 9 bases separating them. TCRdb reprocessed the PCR reads using MiXCR. The sample holds roughly 25,000 clones, 10% to 15% seen once. Nobody among the patients had been given any treatment before thyroid surgery. The gene calls are TRBV6-2 or TRBV6-3 and TRBJ2-1; maybe TRBD2 (6 bases). Material for sequencing was blood. The origin of this receptor is a female donor with papillary thyroid cancer or a benign thyroid nodule (not recorded which). Some clones in this sample may be carry-over from other donors' samples. CDR3 nucleotides: TGTGCCAGCAGTTACTCTCGGGGAGGCTACAATGAGCAGTTCTTC. Protein sequence: CASSYSRGGYNEQFF.